This T cell receptor beta chain was sequenced during a study of regulatory T cells in long-lasting Graves disease. Time point reported: newly diagnosed GD, antithyroid drugs for less than 3 months. The TCR library was made from RNA extracted from PBMCs. The CDR3 runs 14 residues. The ends lost 6 bases at V and 6 bases at J; junction bases unmatched: 6. Arm-PCR of CDR3 regions and iRepertoire HTBI primers were used to build TCR beta libraries. Using its own MiXCR run on the multiplex PCR reads, TCRdb lists one record per CDR3 protein. Of some 250,000 distinct CDR3 sequences in the sample, more than 15% were seen once. The sample was also linked to a second study, of T cells in Graves' hyperthyroidism and ophthalmopathy. That publication notes: Researchers defined stable Graves' hyperthyroidism as no ophthalmopathy progression within 18 months.

This receptor was identified in a woman aged 25 to 39 with Graves disease. The chain combines TRBV12-3 or TRBV12-4 with TRBJ2-1; 9 bases are shared with TRBD2. Sequenced here: peripheral blood mononuclear cells (PBMCs), sampled at new diagnosis, from a patient treated with antithyroid drugs. Here the CDR3 reads CASRVAGVINEQFF. CDR3 nucleotide sequence: TGTGCCAGCAGGGTAGCGGGGGTAATCAATGAGCAGTTCTTC.